Listed below are T cell receptor beta chains from one sample, sequenced in a study of Ad26.COV2.S vaccination and SARS-CoV-2 variants. Assay used: immunoSEQ multiplex PCR; TCRdb lists only in-frame clones, some missing. The sample shows about 330,000 clones, 90% of them seen only once. Sample: peripheral blood, taken in a trial of Ad26.COV2.S vaccine versus placebo. The source is a person between 18 and 59 years old who received the Ad26.COV2.S COVID-19 vaccine or a placebo. Each CDR3 is given with its conserved first and last residue. The D gene is left open where the match is weak. The size of a clone is reported for some rows only, either as once, few or many, or as a class for expanded clones.

J | V | D | length | size | DNA | CDR3
TRBJ2-7 | TRBV18 | TRBD1 | 14 | few | TGTGCCAGCTCACCACCGGACAGGGTGGGCGAGCAGTACTTC | CASSPPDRVGEQYF
TRBJ2-3 | TRBV10-3 | NA | 13 | NA | TGTGCCATCTCAGGTGCTAGCACAGATACGCAGTATTTT | CAISGASTDTQYF
TRBJ2-2 | TRBV30 | TRBD2 | 15 | NA | TGTGCCTGGACCCGAGCGGGAGCAAGGACCGGGGAGCTGTTTTTT | CAWTRAGARTGELFF
TRBJ1-1 | TRBV19 | NA | 15 | NA | TGTGCCAGTAGTAATCAGGACAGCGTATCTACTGAAGCTTTCTTT | CASSNQDSVSTEAFF
TRBJ2-5 | TRBV3-1/TRBV3-2 | TRBD1 | 19 | NA | TGTGCCAGCAGCCAAGATCGAGGGTCTGGACAGGGGTATGAAGAGACCCAGTACTTC | CASSQDRGSGQGYEETQYF
TRBJ2-1 | TRBV2 | NA | 18 | NA | TGTGCCAGCGGGGAACCTACCCAGGGGCCGAGCTCCTACAATGAGCAGTTCTTC | CASGEPTQGPSSYNEQFF
TRBJ2-7 | TRBV28 | NA | 14 | NA | TGTGCCAGCAGTTTATCGGGGGATCCCTACGAGCAGTACTTC | CASSLSGDPYEQYF
TRBJ2-1 | TRBV27 | NA | 17 | NA | TGTGCCAGCAGTTGGGCCGAGGGGGGAAGGACCTACAATGAGCAGTTCTTC | CASSWAEGGRTYNEQFF
TRBJ2-2 | TRBV4-2 | TRBD2 | 16 | NA | TGTGCCAGCAGCCATCTGTGGCGGGAGAGCACCGGGGAGCTGTTTTTT | CASSHLWRESTGELFF
TRBJ1-1 | TRBV28 | TRBD1 | 12 | NA | TGTGCCACGACAGGGCTGAGCACTGAAGCTTTCTTT | CATTGLSTEAFF
TRBJ2-3 | TRBV5-4 | TRBD1 | 15 | once | TGTGCCAGCAGCTCCCGGACAGGGGGAACAGATACGCAGTATTTT | CASSSRTGGTDTQYF
TRBJ2-7 | TRBV28 | NA | 12 | NA | TGTGCCAGCAGTCCCCCGGTAGGCGAGCAGTACTTC | CASSPPVGEQYF
TRBJ2-1 | TRBV6-5 | NA | 15 | NA | TGTGCCAGCAGTTACTCAGGGATCCCGAACAATGAGCAGTTCTTC | CASSYSGIPNNEQFF
TRBJ2-1 | TRBV7-8 | NA | 13 | NA | TGTGCCAGCAGTCCCTACTCCTACAATGAGCAGTTCTTC | CASSPYSYNEQFF
TRBJ1-2 | TRBV11-3 | NA | 14 | NA | TGTGCCAGCAGCTCGTACCGGTCTCGCTATGGCTACACCTTC | CASSSYRSRYGYTF
TRBJ1-5 | TRBV19 | TRBD1 | 17 | once | TGTGCCAGTAGTAACCCTCGGACAGGATTGAGCAATCAGCCCCAGCATTTT | CASSNPRTGLSNQPQHF
TRBJ1-4 | TRBV5-1 | NA | 16 | NA | TGCGCCAGCAGCTTAGGGGAGGGGTTGAAAAATGAAAAACTGTTTTTT | CASSLGEGLKNEKLFF
TRBJ2-1 | TRBV11-3 | NA | 14 | NA | TGTGCCAGCAGCTTACCGGGACTCTACAATGAGCAGTTCTTC | CASSLPGLYNEQFF
TRBJ2-1 | TRBV28 | TRBD2 | 16 | NA | TGTGCCAGCAGTTTCCTAACTAGCGTCCCTTACAATGAGCAGTTCTTC | CASSFLTSVPYNEQFF
TRBJ1-2 | TRBV20-1 | TRBD1 | 13 | NA | TGCAGTGCTAGTCTACAGGGGATAAGTGGCTACACCTTC | CSASLQGISGYTF
TRBJ1-1 | TRBV11-2 | NA | 13 | NA | TGTGCCAGCAGCTTAGAACGATACACTGAAGCTTTCTTT | CASSLERYTEAFF
TRBJ2-3 | TRBV7-2 | NA | 16 | once | TGTGCCAGCAGCGCCCCTGGGCCTTTTAGAGGAGATACGCAGTATTTT | CASSAPGPFRGDTQYF
TRBJ2-1 | TRBV6-2/TRBV6-3 | TRBD2 | 18 | NA | TGTGCCAGCAGTTGGGGACTAGCGGGAATCCCCTCCTACAATGAGCAGTTCTTC | CASSWGLAGIPSYNEQFF
TRBJ1-1 | TRBV18 | TRBD1 | 13 | NA | TGTGCCAGCTCGCTAGAGCAGGGGGCGGGGGCTTTCTTT | CASSLEQGAGAFF
TRBJ2-5 | TRBV15 | NA | 17 | NA | TGTGCCACCAGCAGAGATTTCCTCCGGGCCGCCCGAGAGACCCAGTACTTC | CATSRDFLRAARETQYF
TRBJ2-7 | TRBV4-3 | TRBD1 | 14 | NA | TGCGCCAGCAGCTTACGGACAGGGGCCTACGAGCAGTACTTC | CASSLRTGAYEQYF
TRBJ1-6 | TRBV19 | TRBD1 | 14 | NA | TGTGCCAGTAATGACAGGGGGCCTCAATCACCCCTCCACTTT | CASNDRGPQSPLHF
TRBJ2-1 | TRBV6-5 | NA | 16 | NA | TGTGCCAGCAGTTACGAGTCGGGGATCTCCTACAATGAGCAGTTCTTC | CASSYESGISYNEQFF
TRBJ2-5 | TRBV7-9 | NA | 14 | NA | TGTGCCAGCAGCTCAGGGACATCCCGGGAGACCCAGTACTTC | CASSSGTSRETQYF